Listed here is a single T cell receptor (beta chain). RNA amounts of roughly 0.5 to 1 ug underwent reverse transcription with random hexamers. TCRdb redid the calling of the immunoSEQ multiplex PCR reads with MiXCR, one entry per CDR3 protein. The data show some 260,000 distinct CDR3 sequences, 70% to 90% seen once. This sample is drawn from a study of CD8 T cells in Susac syndrome. This CDR3 comprises 9 residues. Germline CDR1 and CDR2: SQVTM and ANQGSEA. Trimming cost V 7 bases and J 5 bases, with 3 bases left between them. The receptor was isolated from a human donor with multiple sclerosis. This rearrangement joins TRBV29-1 to TRBJ2-1; D is ambiguous. Sequencing was performed on CD8+ T cells from PBMCs. The CDR3 nucleotides are TGCAGCGCTCACAATGAGCAGTTCTTC. Translated: CSAHNEQFF.